This entry features one T cell receptor beta chain sequence. The antigen remains unidentified. These data come from a study of beta chain features in type 1 diabetes. Study observations and caveats: TCRB CDR3s from Type 1 diabetes patients were moderately but significantly shorter in all four CD4+ subsets. A definitive answer on HLA type influencing TCRB rearrangement was not reached here.

Expressed TCRB transcripts were sequenced because the isolated RNA had all been reverse transcribed beforehand. The table came from immunoSEQ multiplex PCR; TCRdb's copy has only in-frame clones and leaves some out. The sample has about 48,000 clones, around 45% seen once. This sequence originates from a man in his thirties or forties with type 1 diabetes. Sequencing was carried out using Tregs from blood.

In nucleotides, the CDR3 is TGTGCCAGCTCACCATCTAGCAGTTACAATGAGCAGTTCTTC. Its protein is CASSPSSSYNEQFF. J is TRBJ2-1 and V is TRBV18; possibly TRBD2 for D (5 bases). V lost 2 bases, J lost 4 bases, and 9 bases lay in between. This CDR3 is built from 14 residues. Germline V gene data show CDR1 as KGHSH and CDR2 as LQKENI.